This T cell receptor (beta chain) appears in the sequencing data of a study of shared clonotypes between healthy human individuals (dated by TCRdb to the early 2020s). Background on the whole study: The cohort comprised two women and a few men aged 18 to 49 years. Libraries were prepared and TCR repertoires were sequenced by different laboratories using diverse techniques, in order to increase sequencing depth and limit assay-specific biases. Per donor, three plates each were used for CD4 naive and CD4 memory, two for CD8 naive, and one for CD8 memory. Blood TCR repertoires of about five healthy adults were deeply sequenced to estimate repertoire size and the extent of clonotype sharing between individuals. Leukapheresis yielded between about 0.85 and 10 billion PBMCs per donor.

Spanning cysteine to phenylalanine, the CDR3 consists of 17 amino acids. Just CDR3 DNA is preserved here, 51 bases in frame from base 1. V and J are trimmed by 5 bases and 2 bases, and the gene matches miss 9 bases of the junction. For CDR1 and CDR2, the germline V gene lists SGHRS and YFSETQ. Healthy HIV-negative adults with no recently reported acute infections or vaccinations were included as donors. Only Caucasian adults living in Nashville, Tennessee, USA were represented among the donors. CD4+ T cells were enriched through magnetic negative selection, after which naive cells were positively selected on CD45RA and the remaining negative fraction served as the memory subset. Blood was collected by leukapheresis, and PBMCs were isolated by Ficoll-Histopaque density gradient centrifugation and then cryopreserved in liquid nitrogen vapor phase. Analytical flow cytometry was used to check the purity and quantity of every magnetically sorted T cell population. From each sorted fraction, genomic DNA was isolated and quantified by UV absorbance on a Nanodrop 2000c.

As for this clone: The specificity of this receptor is unknown. Base quality data are lacking; no much larger clone is found one base away.

TCR CDR3 regions were amplified from genomic DNA by multiplex PCR using the deep immunoSEQ assay. Genomic DNA extracted from each cell subset was distributed evenly over all wells of several immunoSEQ 96-well plates, and each plate served as one replicate. For sorted subsets, each replicate PCR was loaded with about 0.2 ug genomic DNA, equivalent to 30,000 or so T cell genomes. Purified libraries were measured with a Qubit 3.0 fluorometer, size-checked on a Bioanalyzer 2100, and measured again with the KAPA Library Quantification kit. Each immunoSEQ 96-well plate was sequenced on its own single-read 150-cycle Illumina NextSeq 550 flow cell. The original pipeline was this. Because only junctional sequences without quality scores were contained in the immunoSEQ output, filtering matching that applied to full-length reads could not be performed. Sequences were annotated with PyIR, a Python wrapper for IgBLAST v1.9, and V/J genes and CDR3 were assigned using IMGT germline references. Any read was removed if the V/J assignment was weak (E-value above 1e-6), the CDR3 was missing, or the read contained stop codons, out-of-frame junctions, or ambiguous translated residues. V3J clonotypes were defined as sequences sharing the same inferred V gene, J gene, and CDR3 amino acid sequence. Percentage overlap between repertoires was calculated by dividing the number of shared unique clonotypes by the size of the smaller repertoire. Richness of each repertoire was evaluated using RTK rarefaction, the Chao1 estimator, and Recon v2.1 estimates of unobserved clonotypes. Generation probabilities were computed with OLGA for all TCRbeta clonotypes obtained by the gDNA method from four donors. Here the immuneACCESS table is served through TCRdb, limited to in-frame sequences with V and J called. Missing clones are a known gap in these copies; in checked studies unresolved V genes cover under half, and the rest lacks a known reason. V and J calls and clone size are as listed in that table; D and trimming were resolved from the DNA. Here the sample has roughly 2.2 million clones; around 90% occur a single time. Together, the top ten hold around 0.35% of the sample.

What the research found in general, with its limitations: Even with the large sequencing depth, rarefaction of the sorted-subset datasets indicated that sequencing was incomplete. Across several donors, 4.5% to 6.5% of naive CD4, 3% to 4% of naive CD8, around 2.1% of memory CD4, and about 0.4% of memory CD8 clonotypes were shared. Sampling was restricted to blood, and TCR repertoires in tissues likely differ from the TCR repertoires found in blood. Based on pairwise subsampling, the degree of clonotype sharing among donors was expected to be affected by sequencing depth. Because the study included only a small number of donors, the genetic and exposure-history diversity represented was limited. Naive subsets generally had larger estimated clonotype richness than memory subsets did. Higher generation probabilities were observed for clonotypes shared by all four sorted-subset donors than for non-shared clonotypes.

The receptor was derived from a man between 18 and 29 years old in good health. Some clones in this sample may be carry-over from other donors' samples. The sequenced material came from naive CD4+ T cells from PBMCs. This specimen's cell subset or site label, per the study, means: CD45RA+ positively selected. The V gene is TRBV5-1 and the J gene is TRBJ1-3, and TRBD1 matches 11 of the central bases. CDR3 region: CASRLGQGASAGNTIYF. The DNA sequence follows: TGCGCCAGCAGACTAGGACAGGGGGCTTCCGCTGGAAACACCATATATTTT.